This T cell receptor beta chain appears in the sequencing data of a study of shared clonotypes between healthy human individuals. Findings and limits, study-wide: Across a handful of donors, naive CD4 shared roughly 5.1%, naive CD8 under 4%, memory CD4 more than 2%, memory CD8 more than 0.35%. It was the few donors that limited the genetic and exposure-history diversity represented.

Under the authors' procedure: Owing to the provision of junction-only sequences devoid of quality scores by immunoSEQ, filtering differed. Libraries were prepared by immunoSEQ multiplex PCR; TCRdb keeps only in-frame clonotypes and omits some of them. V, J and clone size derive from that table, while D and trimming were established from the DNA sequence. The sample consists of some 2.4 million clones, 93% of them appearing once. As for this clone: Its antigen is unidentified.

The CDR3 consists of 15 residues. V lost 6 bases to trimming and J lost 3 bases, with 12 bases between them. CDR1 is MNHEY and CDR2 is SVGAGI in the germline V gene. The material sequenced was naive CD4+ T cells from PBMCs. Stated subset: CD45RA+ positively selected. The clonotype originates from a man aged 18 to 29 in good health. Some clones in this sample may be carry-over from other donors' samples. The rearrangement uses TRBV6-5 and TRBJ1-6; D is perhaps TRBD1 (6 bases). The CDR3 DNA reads TGTGCCAGCAGGGGGGCAGGAGTCTATAATTCACCCCTCCACTTT. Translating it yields CASRGAGVYNSPLHF.